This T cell receptor beta chain was documented in a study of blood T cell repertoires in COVID-19. The data were produced by immunoSEQ multiplex PCR, yet TCRdb's version contains in-frame clones alone and is incomplete. The sample consists of approximately 260,000 clones, roughly nine tenths of them appearing once. The germline V gene encodes CDR1 MDHEN and CDR2 SYDVKM. V lost 6 bases and J lost 5; bases outside the gene matches: 8. The CDR3 length is 14 residues. This rearrangement joins TRBV28 to TRBJ2-7, with TRBD1 matching over 9 bases. This receptor was identified in a woman aged 40-49 years who had recovered from COVID-19. Sequencing was carried out using peripheral blood. CDR3 sequence reads: CASSRDREGDEQYF. CDR3 nucleotides: TGTGCCAGCAGCCGGGACAGGGAGGGGGACGAGCAGTACTTC.